The 25 T cell receptor beta chains presented below share a single source sample, sequenced in a study of blood T cell repertoires in COVID-19. Clones were read by immunoSEQ multiplex PCR, and TCRdb kept only the in-frame ones, dropping some. The sample consists of roughly 160,000 clones, around 80% of them appearing once. The sample consisted of PBMCs or T cells enriched from blood (not recorded which). These receptors were obtained from a woman in her 70s in a cohort exposed to, infected with or recovered from COVID-19 (not recorded which).

The chain joins TRBV12-3 or TRBV12-4 to TRBJ1-1, with unresolved D. Deletions cut 2 bases from V and 9 bases from J, with 13 bases between. There are 13 residues in the CDR3. The CDR3 loop is CASSLRGNAQAFF. The CDR3 DNA reads TGTGCCAGCAGTTTAAGAGGGAACGCGCAAGCTTTCTTT.

This clone showed up just a few times. The rearrangement joins TRBV5-1 to TRBJ2-1; 11 bases agree with TRBD2. After removal of 3 bases from V and 6 bases from J, the junction contained 8 bases not matched to a gene. This CDR3 has 16 amino acids. The germline V gene encodes CDR1 SGHRS and CDR2 YFSETQ. CDR3 sequence: CASSSLLAGEGNEQFF. For the CDR3, the DNA is TGCGCCAGCAGCTCTCTACTAGCGGGAGAAGGCAATGAGCAGTTCTTC.

The gene calls are TRBV29-1 and TRBJ2-3; a possible D gene is TRBD2 (5 bases). This CDR3 contains 12 residues. From germline, CDR1 is SQVTM and CDR2 ANQGSEA. The ends were cut back, 7 bases at V and 6 bases at J, with 14 bases in the middle. The CDR3 coding sequence is TGCAGCGGTAAGGCCTCGGGGGATACGCAGTATTTT. Its protein product is CSGKASGDTQYF.

The chain links TRBV23-1 to TRBJ2-2; a possible D gene is TRBD2 (6 bases). TRBV23-1 is filed as an ORF, its function uncertain. V was pared by 10 bases and J by 1 base, with 13 bases between. This CDR3 region has 14 residues. The CDR3 protein is CANPGRGNTGELFF. CDR3 DNA: TGCGCCAATCCGGGGCGGGGGAACACCGGGGAGCTGTTTTTT.

The chain carries TRBV19 and TRBJ2-3; a weak D match, TRBD2 (6 bases). The CDR3 is 18 amino acids. Looked up from germline, CDR1 is LNHDA and CDR2 is SQIVND (reference sequence). V shed 0 bases and J shed 0 bases, with 16 bases lying between them. The CDR3 spells CASSIDPFWRDSTDTQYF. CDR3 sequence (DNA): TGTGCCAGTAGTATAGATCCCTTCTGGCGGGATAGCACAGATACGCAGTATTTT.

The chain recombines TRBV12-2 with TRBJ1-5; TRBD1 reflects the table's D call only, with no check against the DNA. TRBV12-2 constitutes a pseudogene. The CDR3 totals 20 residues. The CDR3 here is CASRLVFSGRGGEYNQPQHF. The CDR3 nucleotides are TGTGCAAGTCGCTTAGTGTTCTCGGGCAGGGGCGGTGAGTACAATCAGCCCCAGCATTTT.

The chain links TRBV7-8 to TRBJ2-7; 9 bases map to TRBD1. There are 16 residues in the CDR3. CDR1 SGHVS and CDR2 FQNEAQ come from the germline V gene. V trimming: 5 bases; J trimming: 5 bases; junction bases outside the gene matches: 13. CDR3 protein: CASSLEYRGRPDEQYF. In DNA form, the CDR3 reads TGTGCCAGCAGCCTTGAGTACAGGGGGCGCCCGGACGAGCAGTACTTC.

This rearrangement joins TRBV20-1 to TRBJ2-7, with a weak D call TRBD2 (6 bases). The V end was cut by 6 bases, the J end by 4 bases, with 25 bases between. CDR1 is DFQATT and CDR2 is SNEGSKA in the germline V gene (reference sequence). The CDR3 is 16 residues long. CDR3 sequence (DNA): TGCAGTGCCAGTAGGGCGGGCAGGGAACTAGCTTACGAGCAGTACTTC. The encoded protein is CSASRAGRELAYEQYF.

This clone turned up a few times. The rearrangement links TRBV7-9 to TRBJ1-1, with D hard to call. The V gene's germline CDR1 is SEHNR and CDR2 FQNEAQ (reference sequence). CDR3 length: 14 residues. The V and J ends lost 4 bases and 5 bases respectively, with 14 bases between them. For the CDR3, the DNA is TGTGCCAGCAGCTCAGGAGGATTGGGAACTGAAGCTTTCTTT. It encodes CASSSGGLGTEAFF.

The chain carries TRBV12-3 or TRBV12-4 and TRBJ1-4; unclear D gene. V shed 2 bases and J shed 7 bases, with 8 bases lying between them. The CDR3 is made up of 13 amino acids. The CDR3 DNA is TGTGCCAGCAGTTTACAGGTCCGTGAAAAACTGTTTTTT. Protein sequence: CASSLQVREKLFF.

This chain joins TRBV5-4 and TRBJ1-3, with 7 positions matching TRBD1. The germline CDR1 and CDR2 sequences are SGHNT and YYREEE (reference sequence). The CDR3 covers 16 residues. The trim removed 0 bases at V and 4 bases at J, leaving 7 bases unmatched. The CDR3 coding sequence is TGTGCCAGCAGCTTGGGGGGGACAGTCTCGGGAAACACCATATATTTT. This codes for CASSLGGTVSGNTIYF.

This chain connects TRBV6-5 to TRBJ1-4; 7 nucleotides align to TRBD1. V was clipped by 4 bases and J by 8 bases; unmatched bases: 7. The CDR3 is 14 residues long. CDR1 and CDR2 from the germline V gene are MNHEY and SVGAGI. The CDR3 reads CASSSGTVDEKLFF. CDR3 nucleotide sequence: TGTGCCAGCAGTTCCGGGACAGTAGACGAAAAACTGTTTTTT.

The chain carries TRBV6-5 and TRBJ1-1, with 7 bases identical to TRBD1. CDR3 length equals 13 residues. With V trimmed by 5 bases and J by 8 bases, 8 bases remained unmatched. Germline CDR1 is MNHEY and CDR2 is SVGAGI. The CDR3 nucleotides are TGTGCCAGCAGTCCCCACCGGGACAGAGAAGCTTTCTTT. Protein sequence: CASSPHRDREAFF.

Worth noting for this clone: The germline gene is not matched at one end of the junction; a read error may be the cause. The DNA of the CDR3 is TGTGCTAGCAGCTTAGGGTCTATATTACAAGAGACCCAGTACTTC. Translation gives CASSLGSILQETQYF. The rearrangement uses TRBV7-7 and TRBJ2-5; D is unresolved. This CDR3 is built from 15 residues. Germline V gene sequence: CDR1 SSHAT, CDR2 FNYEAQ (reference sequence). Drawing the rest from reference TRBV7-7 and TRBJ2-5, the complete variable domain is GAGVSQSPRYKVTKRGQDVTLRCDPISSHATLYWYQQALGQGPEFLTYFNYEAQPDKSGLPSDRFSAERPEGSISTLTIQRTEQRDSAMYRCASSLGSILQETQYFGPGTRLLVL.

This clone was detected many times. This chain connects TRBV3-1 (or the pseudogene TRBV3-2) to TRBJ1-2, with a tentative D call TRBD1 (5 bases). The ends were cut back, 3 bases at V and 5 bases at J, with 13 bases in the middle. Germline values: CDR1 LGHDT, CDR2 YNNKEL (reference sequence). The CDR3 has 14 amino acids. CDR3 protein: CASSHIGAQYGYTF. For the CDR3, the DNA is TGTGCCAGCAGCCACATAGGGGCGCAATATGGCTACACCTTC.

The chain recombines TRBV9 with TRBJ2-7; no clear D. V lost 3 bases to trimming and J lost 2 bases, with 9 bases between them. CDR1 and CDR2 (germline): SGDLS, YYNGEE. The CDR3 totals 13 residues. In DNA, the CDR3 is TGTGCCAGCAGCGGCTCTACCCCCTACGAGCAGTACTTC. Its translation: CASSGSTPYEQYF.

V and J are TRBV28 and TRBJ1-4; D gene ambiguous. The ends were cut back, 6 bases at V and 8 bases at J, with 13 bases in the middle. CDR3 length: 13 residues. Germline values: CDR1 MDHEN, CDR2 SYDVKM. The CDR3 sequence: CASSDTPVEKLFF. The CDR3 DNA sequence: TGTGCCAGCAGCGACACTCCCGTCGAAAAACTGTTTTTT.

V usage is TRBV7-9 and J usage is TRBJ1-4, with a weak D call TRBD1 (5 bases). Germline lookup yields CDR1 SEHNR and CDR2 FQNEAQ (reference sequence). The CDR3 covers 15 residues. V was trimmed by 0 bases and J by 4 bases, leaving 9 bases between them. CDR3 residues: CASSLAGVDNEKLFF. CDR3 DNA: TGTGCCAGCAGCTTAGCAGGGGTGGATAATGAAAAACTGTTTTTT.

This chain uses TRBV19 with TRBJ2-5; 7 positions match TRBD1. V shed 4 bases and J 2 bases; nucleotides not matched to a gene: 4. Germline loops: CDR1 LNHDA, CDR2 SQIVND (reference sequence). The length of the CDR3 is 14 residues. The CDR3 sequence: CASSTGTEQETQYF. The CDR3 DNA reads TGTGCCAGTAGTACCGGGACAGAGCAAGAGACCCAGTACTTC.

J is TRBJ1-1 and V is TRBV12-3 or TRBV12-4; TRBD1 matches 8 bases. Trimming removed 5 bases from V and 7 bases from J; junction bases left unmatched: 6. The CDR3 is 13 residues long. As DNA, the CDR3 is TGTGCCAGCAGTCTCGGGACAGGCGTTGAAGCTTTCTTT. It is translated as CASSLGTGVEAFF.

This clone appeared once. In the same sample, other DNA sequences code for this CDR3. The genes are TRBV5-1 and TRBJ1-1, with D tentatively TRBD1 (5 bases). The CDR3 has 14 amino acids. From germline, CDR1 is SGHRS and CDR2 YFSETQ. V dropped 4 bases and J dropped 1 base, with 11 bases sitting between them. The CDR3 region has the DNA TGCGCCAGCAGCCTTATTCAGGGGAACACTGAAGCTTTCTTT. It encodes CASSLIQGNTEAFF.

This clone showed up just once. The chain has TRBV12-5 and TRBJ1-2; D is ambiguous. This CDR3 contains 13 residues. Germline CDR1 reads LGHNT; CDR2 reads FRNRAP. The ends were cut back, 5 bases at V and 8 bases at J, with 15 bases in the middle. The CDR3 reads CASGQSEAWGYTF. CDR3 sequence (DNA): TGTGCTAGTGGTCAATCGGAGGCCTGGGGCTACACCTTC.

The rearrangement joins TRBV2 to TRBJ2-6; D perhaps matches TRBD1 (5 bases). V dropped 1 base and J dropped 4 bases, with 11 bases sitting between them. The CDR3 is 16 residues long. The germline V gene encodes CDR1 SNHLY and CDR2 FYNNEI. Written as DNA, the CDR3 is TGTGCCAGCAGTGAAGTCGGCAGGGCCGGGGCCAACGTCCTGACTTTC. Translated: CASSEVGRAGANVLTF.

V is TRBV10-3 and J is TRBJ2-5; 8 positions match TRBD1. V gave up 10 bases and J gave up 0 bases; unmatched junction bases: 7. CDR3 length equals 14 residues. Germline CDR1 is ENHRY and CDR2 is SYGVKD. DNA for the CDR3: TGTGCCAGCCGGGACAGGCAGTACCAAGAGACCCAGTACTTC. It is translated as CASRDRQYQETQYF.

The V gene is TRBV11-3, the J gene TRBJ2-1; TRBD2 might be the D (6 bases). The CDR3 length is 14 residues. From germline, CDR1 is SGHNT and CDR2 YENEEA. The V gene lost 1 base and the J gene lost 7 bases, with 11 bases spanning the gap. The CDR3 is CASSLGGGENEQFF. CDR3 coding DNA: TGTGCCAGCAGCTTAGGGGGCGGGGAAAATGAGCAGTTCTTC.